This T cell receptor (beta chain) was retrieved from a study of early stage breast cancer tumors. Notes on the study in general: Tumor and normal breast were distinguished via blood comparison in 14 of 16 patients. Bulk DNA sequencing of unsorted cells missed chain pairing and markers.

Sequenced by immunoSEQ multiplex PCR; TCRdb stores in-frame clones only, minus some. Of about 53,000 clones listed, over 80% were seen once; the top ten hold around 5%. In regard to this clone: Its antigen remains unknown.

Germline-derived CDR1 and CDR2 are SGHRS and YFSETQ. This CDR3 has 15 amino acids. V gave up 0 bases and J gave up 6 bases; unmatched junction bases: 3. This TCR derives from a person aged 70 to 80 with breast cancer. Sequences were obtained from blood. The rearrangement links TRBV5-1 to TRBJ1-6, with 7 positions matching TRBD1. CDR3 DNA sequence: TGCGCCAGCAGCTTGGGAGGGACAGCTAATTCACCCCTCCACTTT. Residues: CASSLGGTANSPLHF. The full variable domain, with the rest looked up from reference TRBV5-1 and TRBJ1-6, is KAGVTQTPRYLIKTRGQQVTLSCSPISGHRSVSWYQQTPGQGLQFLFEYFSETQRNKGNFPGRFSGRQFSNSRSEMNVSTLELGDSALYLCASSLGGTANSPLHFGNGTRLTVT.